This TCR beta chain comes out of a study of Graves' ophthalmopathy and Graves' hyperthyroidism. Study background: Peripheral blood samples were taken at initial diagnosis, before any treatment.

The CDR3 sequence is 16 residues long. Per the germline V gene, CDR1 is MNHEY and CDR2 is SVGAGI. The PBMCs had their origin in 10 ml of fresh peripheral blood. Investigators amplified TCR beta CDR3 regions from RNA transcripts. In the first round, RT-PCR was carried out with HTBI primers, and a multiplex PCR formed the second round. TCRdb recomputed calls from the multiplex PCR reads with MiXCR, one row per CDR3 protein. The sample includes about 420,000 distinct CDR3 sequences, 20% to 25% of them seen just once. Concerning this clonotype: A read error may account for a junction end that differs from germline.

The gene calls are TRBV6-5 and TRBJ1-2; a weak D match, TRBD1 (5 bases). Sequenced: peripheral blood. The clonotype originates from a woman aged 18-29 years with stable Graves' hyperthyroidism. CDR3 in amino acids: CASSYSPGLGHYGYTF. In DNA, the CDR3 is TGTGCCAGCAGTTACTCACCGGGACTGGGGCATTATGGTTACACCTTC.